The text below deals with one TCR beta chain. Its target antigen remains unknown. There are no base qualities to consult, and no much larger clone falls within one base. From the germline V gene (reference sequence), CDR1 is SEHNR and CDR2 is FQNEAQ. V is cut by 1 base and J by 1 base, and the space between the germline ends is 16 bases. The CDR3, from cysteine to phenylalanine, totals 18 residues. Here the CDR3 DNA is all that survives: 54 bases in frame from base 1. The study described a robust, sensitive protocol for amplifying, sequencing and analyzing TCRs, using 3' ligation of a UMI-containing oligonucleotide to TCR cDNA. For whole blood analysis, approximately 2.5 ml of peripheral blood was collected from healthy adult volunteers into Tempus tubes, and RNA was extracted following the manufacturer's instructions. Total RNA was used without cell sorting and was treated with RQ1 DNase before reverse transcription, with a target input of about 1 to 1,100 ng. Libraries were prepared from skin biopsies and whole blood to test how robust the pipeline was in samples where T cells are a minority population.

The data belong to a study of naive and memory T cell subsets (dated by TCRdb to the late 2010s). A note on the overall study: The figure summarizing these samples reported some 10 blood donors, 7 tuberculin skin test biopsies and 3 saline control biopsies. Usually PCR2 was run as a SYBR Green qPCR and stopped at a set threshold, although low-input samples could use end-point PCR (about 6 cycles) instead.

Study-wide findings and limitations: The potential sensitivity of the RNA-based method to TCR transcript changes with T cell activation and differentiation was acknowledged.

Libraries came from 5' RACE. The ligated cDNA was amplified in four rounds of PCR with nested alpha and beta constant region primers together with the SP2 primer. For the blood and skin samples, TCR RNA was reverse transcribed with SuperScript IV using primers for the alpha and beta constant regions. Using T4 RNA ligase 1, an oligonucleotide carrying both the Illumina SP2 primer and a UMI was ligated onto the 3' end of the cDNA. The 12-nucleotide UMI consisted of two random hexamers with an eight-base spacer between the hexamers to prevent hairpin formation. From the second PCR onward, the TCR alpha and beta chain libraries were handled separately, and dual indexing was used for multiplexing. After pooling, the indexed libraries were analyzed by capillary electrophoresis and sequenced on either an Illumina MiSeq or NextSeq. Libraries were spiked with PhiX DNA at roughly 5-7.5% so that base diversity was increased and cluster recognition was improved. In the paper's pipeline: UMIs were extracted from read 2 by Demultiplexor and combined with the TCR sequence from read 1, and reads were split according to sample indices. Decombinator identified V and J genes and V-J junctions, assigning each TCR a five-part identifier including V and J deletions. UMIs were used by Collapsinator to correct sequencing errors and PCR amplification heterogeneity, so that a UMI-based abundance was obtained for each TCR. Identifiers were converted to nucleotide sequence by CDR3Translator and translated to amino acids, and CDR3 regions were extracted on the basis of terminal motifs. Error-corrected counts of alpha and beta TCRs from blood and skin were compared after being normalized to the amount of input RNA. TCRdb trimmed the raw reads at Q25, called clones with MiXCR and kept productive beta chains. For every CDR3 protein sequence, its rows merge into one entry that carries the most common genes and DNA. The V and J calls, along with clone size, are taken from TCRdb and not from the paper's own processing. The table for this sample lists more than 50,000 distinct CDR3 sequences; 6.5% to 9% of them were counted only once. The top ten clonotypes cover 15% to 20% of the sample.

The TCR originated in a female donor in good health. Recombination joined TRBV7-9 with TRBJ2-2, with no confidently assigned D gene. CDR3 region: CASSLGIAQTLNTGELFF. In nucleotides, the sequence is TGTGCCAGCAGCTTAGGTATAGCCCAAACCCTGAACACCGGGGAGCTGTTTTTT. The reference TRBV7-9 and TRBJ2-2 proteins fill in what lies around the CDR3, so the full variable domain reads DTGVSQNPRHKITKRGQNVTFRCDPISEHNRLYWYRQTLGQGPEFLTYFQNEAQLEKSRLLSDRFSAERPKGSFSTLEIQRTEQGDSAMYLCASSLGIAQTLNTGELFFGEGSRLTVL.